The rows below give T cell receptor beta chains drawn from one sample of a study of shared clonotypes between healthy human individuals. Here immunoSEQ multiplex PCR was the method, and the copy in TCRdb shows in-frame clones only, minus some. The table shows more than 2,000,000 clones, with 80% to 95% occurring only once. The sample was naive CD4+ T cells from PBMCs. The receptor source for this set is a young man in good health. Some clones in this sample may be carry-over from other donors' samples. CDR3s include the opening cysteine and the closing phenylalanine or tryptophan. Each record gives: clone size, J gene, V gene, D gene, CDR3 DNA, CDR3 protein. The D gene is left open where the match is weak. Clone size is given for some rows only: seen once, a few or many times, or a class if the clone is expanded.

clone_size: -
j_call: TRBJ2-2
v_call: TRBV6-1
d_call: -
cdr3_nt: TGTGCCAGCAGTGTCAGGAACACCGGGGAGCTGTTTTTT
cdr3_aa: CASSVRNTGELFF

clone_size: -
j_call: TRBJ2-3
v_call: TRBV28
d_call: TRBD2
cdr3_nt: TGTGCCAGCAGTTTTCGTATTACAGCGGGAGCCACAGATACGCAGTATTTT
cdr3_aa: CASSFRITAGATDTQYF

clone_size: -
j_call: TRBJ2-1
v_call: TRBV2
d_call: -
cdr3_nt: TGTGCCAGCAGGAGGGTTACCGGCAATGAGCAGTTCTTC
cdr3_aa: CASRRVTGNEQFF

clone_size: -
j_call: TRBJ2-7
v_call: TRBV4-3
d_call: -
cdr3_nt: TGCGCCAGCAGCCTCCTGGGGGGAAGGGGCTACGAGCAGTACTTC
cdr3_aa: CASSLLGGRGYEQYF

clone_size: -
j_call: TRBJ2-2
v_call: TRBV10-3
d_call: -
cdr3_nt: TGTGCCATCAGTGAGGGGGGGCGCACCGGGGAGCTGTTTTTT
cdr3_aa: CAISEGGRTGELFF

clone_size: -
j_call: TRBJ1-4
v_call: TRBV18
d_call: -
cdr3_nt: TGTGCCAGCTCACCCGTGGGGGGCACTAATGAAAAACTGTTTTTT
cdr3_aa: CASSPVGGTNEKLFF

clone_size: -
j_call: TRBJ2-2
v_call: TRBV5-1
d_call: -
cdr3_nt: TGCGCCAGCAGCTACGGAGGCTTGGCCTCACAACAGGAGACCGGGGAGCTGTTTTTT
cdr3_aa: CASSYGGLASQQETGELFF

clone_size: -
j_call: TRBJ1-4
v_call: TRBV6-6
d_call: -
cdr3_nt: TGTGCCAGCAGTCACCCTAATAATGAAAAACTGTTTTTT
cdr3_aa: CASSHPNNEKLFF

clone_size: -
j_call: TRBJ1-2
v_call: TRBV5-1
d_call: TRBD1
cdr3_nt: TGCGCCAGCAATCCAGGGGGGCAGTATGGCTACACCTTC
cdr3_aa: CASNPGGQYGYTF

clone_size: -
j_call: TRBJ2-3
v_call: TRBV30
d_call: TRBD2
cdr3_nt: TGTGCCTGGAGTGGGGGACTAGCGGGAGTCGCAGATACGCAGTATTTT
cdr3_aa: CAWSGGLAGVADTQYF

clone_size: -
j_call: TRBJ2-7
v_call: TRBV30
d_call: -
cdr3_nt: TGTGCCTGGAGTGTCCGGAGGGTCCACGAGCAGTACTTC
cdr3_aa: CAWSVRRVHEQYF

clone_size: -
j_call: TRBJ1-3
v_call: TRBV27
d_call: -
cdr3_nt: TGTGCCAGTAGGAGGTTGAGCTCTGGAAACACCATATATTTT
cdr3_aa: CASRRLSSGNTIYF

clone_size: -
j_call: TRBJ1-4
v_call: TRBV7-2
d_call: TRBD1
cdr3_nt: TGTGCCAGCAGCCAACAGGGGGCAGGTGAAAAACTGTTTTTT
cdr3_aa: CASSQQGAGEKLFF

clone_size: -
j_call: TRBJ1-4
v_call: TRBV7-2
d_call: -
cdr3_nt: TGTGCCAGCAGCTTAGAGGCCTACCTTCTAAATGAAAAACTGTTTTTT
cdr3_aa: CASSLEAYLLNEKLFF

clone_size: -
j_call: TRBJ1-2
v_call: TRBV7-9
d_call: -
cdr3_nt: TGTGCCAGCAGCCACCGGACAGTCCCTTCGACTAACTATGGCTACACCTTC
cdr3_aa: CASSHRTVPSTNYGYTF

clone_size: -
j_call: TRBJ2-7
v_call: TRBV5-5
d_call: -
cdr3_nt: TGTGCCAGCAGCTTTACTAGCTCCTACGAGCAGTACTTC
cdr3_aa: CASSFTSSYEQYF

clone_size: -
j_call: TRBJ2-1
v_call: TRBV23-1
d_call: -
cdr3_nt: TGCGCCAGCAGTCAAAAACCCCGAGGTGAGCAGTTCTTC
cdr3_aa: CASSQKPRGEQFF

clone_size: -
j_call: TRBJ2-6
v_call: TRBV5-1
d_call: -
cdr3_nt: TGCGCCAGCAGCTTGCACGGGACAAACGATTACTCTGGGGCCAACGTCCTGACTTTC
cdr3_aa: CASSLHGTNDYSGANVLTF

clone_size: -
j_call: TRBJ2-6
v_call: TRBV27
d_call: -
cdr3_nt: TGTGCCAGCAGTCAAAGCTCTGGGGCCAACGTCCTGACTTTC
cdr3_aa: CASSQSSGANVLTF

clone_size: -
j_call: TRBJ1-3
v_call: TRBV28
d_call: TRBD1
cdr3_nt: TGTGCCAGCAGCGAGCCCAAGGGGGCGCGGGGAAACACCATATATTTT
cdr3_aa: CASSEPKGARGNTIYF

clone_size: -
j_call: TRBJ2-3
v_call: TRBV14
d_call: -
cdr3_nt: TGTGCCAGCAGCCCGAGCACAGATACGCAGTATTTT
cdr3_aa: CASSPSTDTQYF

clone_size: once
j_call: TRBJ2-3
v_call: TRBV29-1
d_call: -
cdr3_nt: TGCAGCGTTGTAGGAGGAGATACGCAGTATTTT
cdr3_aa: CSVVGGDTQYF

clone_size: -
j_call: TRBJ2-3
v_call: TRBV5-1
d_call: -
cdr3_nt: TGCGCCAGCAGCGCCCCGATCGGGGTTGTGGACCCCACAGATACGCAGTATTTT
cdr3_aa: CASSAPIGVVDPTDTQYF

clone_size: -
j_call: TRBJ1-4
v_call: TRBV5-6
d_call: TRBD1
cdr3_nt: TGTGCCAGCAGCTTAAAGACAGGGGGCCTCGAAAAACTGTTTTTT
cdr3_aa: CASSLKTGGLEKLFF

clone_size: -
j_call: TRBJ2-6
v_call: TRBV6-5
d_call: -
cdr3_nt: TGTGCCAGCAGCTTCTCGGACTCTGGGGCCAACGTCCTGACTTTC
cdr3_aa: CASSFSDSGANVLTF

clone_size: -
j_call: TRBJ2-7
v_call: TRBV15
d_call: TRBD1
cdr3_nt: TGTGCCACCAGCAGAACCGGGACAGGGAGGTACGAGCAGTACTTC
cdr3_aa: CATSRTGTGRYEQYF

clone_size: -
j_call: TRBJ1-3
v_call: TRBV10-3
d_call: -
cdr3_nt: TGTGCCATCAGTGAGCAGTCCCGTGACTTCTACTCTGGAAACACCATATATTTT
cdr3_aa: CAISEQSRDFYSGNTIYF

clone_size: -
j_call: TRBJ2-3
v_call: TRBV9
d_call: -
cdr3_nt: TGTGCCAGCAGCGTAGAACGACGGACTAGCACAGATACGCAGTATTTT
cdr3_aa: CASSVERRTSTDTQYF

clone_size: -
j_call: TRBJ1-2
v_call: TRBV7-9
d_call: TRBD1
cdr3_nt: TGTGCCAGCAGCCACACTTCCACCGGGGCAGGGGGGATAGGCTACACCTTC
cdr3_aa: CASSHTSTGAGGIGYTF

clone_size: -
j_call: TRBJ1-2
v_call: TRBV28
d_call: TRBD1
cdr3_nt: TGTGCCAGCAGTTTATCAGGGGGGCCTAACTATGGCTACACCTTC
cdr3_aa: CASSLSGGPNYGYTF

clone_size: -
j_call: TRBJ2-2
v_call: TRBV19
d_call: -
cdr3_nt: TGTGCCAGTAGTATAGCAAGGGACACCGGGGAGCTGTTTTTT
cdr3_aa: CASSIARDTGELFF

clone_size: once
j_call: TRBJ2-1
v_call: TRBV7-2
d_call: -
cdr3_nt: TGTGCCAGCAGCCCCCGGGCCTCCGGGATTGAGCAGTTCTTC
cdr3_aa: CASSPRASGIEQFF

clone_size: -
j_call: TRBJ2-7
v_call: TRBV7-2
d_call: -
cdr3_nt: TGTGCCAGCAGCCTGGTAGTTGCGGATTACGAGCAGTACTTC
cdr3_aa: CASSLVVADYEQYF

clone_size: -
j_call: TRBJ2-5
v_call: TRBV9
d_call: -
cdr3_nt: TGTGCCAGCAGCGCACCGTGGGCAGATCGCCAAGAGACCCAGTACTTC
cdr3_aa: CASSAPWADRQETQYF

clone_size: -
j_call: TRBJ1-2
v_call: TRBV28
d_call: -
cdr3_nt: TGTGCCAGCTTTCAGGGGAATGGCTACACCTTC
cdr3_aa: CASFQGNGYTF

clone_size: -
j_call: TRBJ2-7
v_call: TRBV5-1
d_call: TRBD2
cdr3_nt: TGCGCCAGCAGCTTGGAGGGAGGGGCCTACGAGCAGTACTTC
cdr3_aa: CASSLEGGAYEQYF